This TCR beta chain was found in a study of blood T cell repertoires in COVID-19. The method was immunoSEQ multiplex PCR; TCRdb's version includes in-frame clones alone and lacks a portion of them. The table shows about 130,000 clones, with around three quarters occurring only once. V was pared by 1 base and J by 10 bases, with 17 bases between. The CDR3 totals 15 residues. The V gene's germline CDR1 is SNHLY and CDR2 FYNNEI. The receptor was isolated from a human donor in a cohort sampled during active COVID-19. The chain employs TRBV2 and TRBJ2-1, with D possibly TRBD2 on 5 matching bases. Source material: peripheral blood. CDR3 sequence (DNA): TGTGCCAGCAGTGAAGACCGCTTACCGGGAAAAGAGCAGTTCTTC. It encodes CASSEDRLPGKEQFF.